This note documents a single T cell receptor beta chain sequence. This specimen comes from a study of blood T cell repertoires in COVID-19. Turning to the study itself: The United States, Italy and Spain were the sources of the acute and convalescent COVID-19 samples.

Trimming removed 7 bases at V and 5 bases at J, with 8 bases between. Germline CDR1 MDHEN, CDR2 SYDVKM. This CDR3 is built from 11 residues. Measured with immunoSEQ multiplex PCR; TCRdb has only the in-frame clones, and not every one. Of fewer than 150,000 clones in the sample, 70% to 85% were seen once. Sequencing used peripheral blood. The chain is built from TRBV28 and TRBJ1-1, with a possible D match to TRBD1 (5 bases). The sequence came from a woman between 50 and 59 years old with acute or convalescent COVID-19. CDR3 protein: CASTGDTEAFF. The CDR3 DNA follows: TGTGCCAGCACGGGGGATACTGAAGCTTTCTTT.